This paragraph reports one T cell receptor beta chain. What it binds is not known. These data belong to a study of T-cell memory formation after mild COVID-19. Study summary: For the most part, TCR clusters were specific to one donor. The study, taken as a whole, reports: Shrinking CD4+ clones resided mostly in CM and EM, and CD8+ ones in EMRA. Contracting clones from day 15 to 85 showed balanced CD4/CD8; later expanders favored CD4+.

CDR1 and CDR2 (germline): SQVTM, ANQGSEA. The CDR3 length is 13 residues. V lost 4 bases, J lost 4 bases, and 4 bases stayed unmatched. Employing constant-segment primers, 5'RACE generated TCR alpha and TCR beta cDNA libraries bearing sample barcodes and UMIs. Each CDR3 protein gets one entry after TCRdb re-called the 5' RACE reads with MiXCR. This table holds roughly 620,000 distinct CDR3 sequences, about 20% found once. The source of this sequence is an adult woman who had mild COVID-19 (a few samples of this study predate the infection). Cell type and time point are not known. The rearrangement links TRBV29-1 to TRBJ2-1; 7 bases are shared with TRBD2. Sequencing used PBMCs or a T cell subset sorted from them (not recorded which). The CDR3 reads CSVGLADYNEQFF. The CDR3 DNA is TGCAGCGTTGGTCTAGCGGATTACAATGAGCAGTTCTTC.